This passage covers 5 T cell receptor beta chains from one sample sequenced in a study of blood T cell repertoires in COVID-19. Using immunoSEQ multiplex PCR, the repertoire was profiled, and TCRdb retains in-frame clones only, with some absent. In the table there are around 130,000 clones, about 83% of which are singletons. Source material: peripheral blood. The receptors derive from a man aged 55-75 years with acute or convalescent COVID-19.

The genes are TRBV14 and TRBJ2-3; 8 bases are shared with TRBD2. V was pared by 2 bases and J by 5 bases, with 6 bases of the junction left unmatched. From germline, CDR1 is SGHDN and CDR2 FVKESK. The CDR3 runs 15 residues. In DNA form, the CDR3 reads TGTGCCAGCAGCCAACACTGGCTAGCGGGAGATACGCAGTATTTT. Amino acid sequence: CASSQHWLAGDTQYF. Filled out from reference TRBV14 and TRBJ2-3, the complete variable domain reads EAGVTQFPSHSVIEKGQTVTLRCDPISGHDNLYWYRRVMGKEIKFLLHFVKESKQDESGMPNNRFLAERTGGTYSTLKVQPAELEDSGVYFCASSQHWLAGDTQYFGPGTRLTVL.

The chain has TRBV7-3 and TRBJ2-5, with D possibly being TRBD1 (6 bases). CDR1 and CDR2 from the germline V gene are SGHTA and FQGTGA. V dropped 2 bases and J dropped 5 bases, with 18 bases sitting between them. CDR3 size: 16 residues. The CDR3 loop is CASSLSTGPAQETQYF. The CDR3 DNA is TGTGCCAGCAGCTTATCAACAGGGCCGGCACAGGAGACCCAGTACTTC.

This sequence joins TRBV7-2 and TRBJ1-6, with 10 bases that match TRBD1. This CDR3 has 15 amino acids. Losses at the gene ends were 3 bases for V and 9 bases for J; bases not matched to a gene: 5. The germline V gene has CDR1 SGHTA and CDR2 FQGNSA. The CDR3 loop is CASSLTGGSGSPLHF. For the CDR3, the DNA is TGTGCCAGCAGCTTGACAGGGGGCTCGGGTTCACCCCTCCACTTT.

The chain recombines TRBV10-3 with TRBJ1-4; 12 positions agree with TRBD1. The CDR3 has 15 amino acids. Germline loops: CDR1 ENHRY, CDR2 SYGVKD. V gave up 7 bases and J gave up 7 bases; unmatched junction bases: 7. The CDR3 region is CAIKRDRGPSEKLFF. Here the CDR3 DNA reads TGTGCCATCAAAAGGGACAGGGGGCCGAGTGAAAAACTGTTTTTT.

V gene TRBV19 combines with J gene TRBJ2-1; the D gene is possibly TRBD1 (6 bases). The germline V gene has CDR1 LNHDA and CDR2 SQIVND (reference sequence). This CDR3 spans 15 amino acids. V was shortened by 2 bases and J by 0 bases, with 8 bases between the two germline ends. CDR3 sequence: CASSIQQGSYNEQFF. The CDR3, as DNA: TGTGCCAGTAGTATACAACAGGGCTCCTACAATGAGCAGTTCTTC.